These 15 T cell receptor beta chains were sequenced from one sample in a study of esophageal squamous cell carcinoma under preoperative chemotherapy. Indicated time point: before preoperative PTX-NDP chemotherapy. MiXCR was run by TCRdb on the PCR reads, yielding one entry per CDR3 protein. Of 15,000 to 20,000 distinct CDR3 sequences listed, just under 50% are singletons. The specimen was taken from a patient given preoperative chemotherapy. The receptors stem from a human donor with esophageal squamous cell carcinoma. The donor label of this sample is uncertain.

By share, this clonotype counts as medium-sized (0.01 to 0.1%). The J gene is TRBJ2-7, the V gene TRBV6-1; D perhaps matches TRBD1 (6 bases). The germline gives CDR1 MNHNS, CDR2 SASEGT. CDR3 length equals 12 residues. Trimming left V 10 bases short and J 5 bases short, with 15 bases between. Here the CDR3 reads CATKQGLHEQYF. The DNA of the CDR3 is TGTGCCACCAAACAGGGTTTGCACGAGCAGTACTTC.

The V and J genes are TRBV7-2 and TRBJ2-3; 11 bases match TRBD2. Judging by the DNA end, TRBJ2-7 fits better; the J call may be wrong. The germline gives CDR1 SGHTA, CDR2 FQGNSA. This CDR3 comprises 15 residues. Here the CDR3 reads CASSLTGTSGYEQYF. CDR3 in DNA: TGTGCCAGCAGCTTAACCGGGACTAGCGGATACGAGCAGTACTTC.

This clonotype was detected ten times or more. CDR3 in amino acids: CASSITNTGELFF. The CDR3 nucleotides read TGTGCCAGCAGTATTACAAACACCGGGGAGCTGTTTTTT. The chain joins TRBV6-4 to TRBJ2-2; D call uncertain. The length of the CDR3 is 13 residues. V shed 5 bases and J shed 2 bases, with 6 bases lying between them. Germline loops: CDR1 MRHNA, CDR2 SNTAGT.

The V gene is TRBV4-3, the J gene TRBJ2-2, with 9 positions matching TRBD2. This CDR3 region has 17 residues. V was clipped by 1 base and J by 7 bases; unmatched bases: 10. Germline CDR1 is LGHNA and CDR2 is YSLEER. CDR3 region: CASSQARISGSHGELFF. The DNA for the CDR3 is TGCGCCAGCAGCCAAGCCCGGATTAGCGGGAGTCACGGGGAGCTGTTTTTT.

The chain is built from TRBV6-1 and TRBJ2-5; D is possibly TRBD2 (5 bases). The DNA end favors TRBJ2-1, so the J call may be wrong. CDR1 and CDR2 (germline): MNHNS, SASEGT. The length of the CDR3 is 13 residues. Written as DNA, the CDR3 is TGTGCCAGCAGTGAGAGGGAACCTAATGAGCAGTTCTTC. Its translation is CASSEREPNEQFF.

The chain links TRBV12-3 or TRBV12-4 to TRBJ2-1, with 11 bases identical to TRBD2. The DNA matches TRBJ2-7 better at its end, which makes the J call doubtful. The CDR3 loop spans 14 amino acids. In DNA, the CDR3 is TGTGCCAGCAGCTTGAGTAGCGGGAGGGTTGCGCAGTACTTC. Protein: CASSLSSGRVAQYF.

The V and J genes are TRBV12-3 or TRBV12-4 and TRBJ2-5; 9 bases map to TRBD2. This CDR3 is 15 amino acids long. V lost 3 bases, J lost 9 bases, and 11 bases stayed unmatched. CDR3 sequence reads: CASSFGREGEVAQYF. For the CDR3, the DNA is TGTGCCAGCAGTTTCGGGCGGGAGGGGGAAGTGGCCCAGTACTTC.

Details on this clonotype: A read error may explain this, as a much larger clone is one base away. The J gene is TRBJ2-2, the V gene TRBV6-5; the D gene is possibly TRBD2 (5 bases). The CDR3 is made up of 15 amino acids. Germline V gives CDR1 MNHEY, CDR2 SVGAGI. V lost 7 bases and J lost 2, with 14 bases in between. CDR3 loop: CASTSGIPNTGELFF. The CDR3 DNA is TGTGCCAGCACTTCCGGGATACCTAACACCGGGGAGCTGTTTTTT.

The gene calls are TRBV18 and TRBJ1-1, with D tentatively TRBD1 (6 bases). The CDR3 is 13 residues long. The V end was cut by 6 bases, the J end by 1 base, with 9 bases between. Germline V gene sequence: CDR1 KGHSH, CDR2 LQKENI. The CDR3 DNA reads as TGTGCCAGCTCCTTGGGGGCGAACACTGAAGCTTTCTTT. It is translated as CASSLGANTEAFF.

V is TRBV12-5 and J is TRBJ1-2; possibly TRBD1 for D (6 bases). V lost 0 bases, J lost 11 bases, and 22 bases lay in between. The CDR3 length is 16 residues. Germline assignment: CDR1 LGHNT and CDR2 FRNRAP. CDR3 residues: CASGLVLNRVTLGYTF. The CDR3, as DNA: TGTGCTAGTGGTTTGGTACTGAACAGGGTGACCCTTGGATACACCTTC.

This clonotype was seen at least ten times. The V gene is TRBV7-3, the J gene TRBJ1-1; D not resolved. Germline-derived CDR1 and CDR2 are SGHTA and FQGTGA. With 1 base removed from V and 9 bases from J, the gap between germline ends came to 12 bases. The CDR3 is 13 amino acids. CDR3 sequence: CASSLIRYLKAFF. The CDR3, as DNA: TGTGCCAGCAGCTTAATTCGATACCTGAAAGCTTTCTTT.

The rearrangement joins TRBV7-8 to TRBJ2-1, with 12 bases that match TRBD2. J was trimmed by 0 bases and V by 4 bases; bases with no gene match: 16. CDR1 and CDR2 (germline): SGHVS, FQNEAQ. This CDR3 has 21 amino acids. For the CDR3, the DNA is TGTGCCAGCAGCTCCACCCTAAAAACTAGCGGGGGGATCAGCTCCTACAATGAGCAGTTCTTC. Translated: CASSSTLKTSGGISSYNEQFF.

This clonotype appeared a single time. The J gene is TRBJ1-6, the V gene TRBV6-1; no clear D. V was cut by 6 bases and J by 10 bases, with 7 bases left in between. Germline V CDR1 and CDR2: MNHNS, SASEGT. The CDR3 covers 11 residues. The CDR3 nucleotides read TGTGCCAGCAGGTCGGAATCACCCCTCCACTTT. This sequence encodes CASRSESPLHF.

The chain has TRBV7-2 and TRBJ2-3, with 7 bases that match TRBD2. Losses at the gene ends were 7 bases for V and 2 bases for J; bases not matched to a gene: 9. The CDR3 has 15 residues. Germline CDR1 and CDR2: SGHTA and FQGNSA. CDR3: CASTKAGPDTDTQYF. DNA for the CDR3: TGTGCCAGCACCAAAGCGGGACCAGACACAGATACGCAGTATTTT.

The V and J genes are TRBV24-1 and TRBJ2-7; D is unclear. V dropped 5 bases and J dropped 2 bases, with 15 bases sitting between them. Germline lookup yields CDR1 KGHDR and CDR2 SFDVKD. The CDR3 spans 15 residues. CDR3 nucleotides: TGTGCCACCAGTGGGGCTAGTGTCGGTACCTACGAGCAGTACTTC. It yields the protein CATSGASVGTYEQYF.